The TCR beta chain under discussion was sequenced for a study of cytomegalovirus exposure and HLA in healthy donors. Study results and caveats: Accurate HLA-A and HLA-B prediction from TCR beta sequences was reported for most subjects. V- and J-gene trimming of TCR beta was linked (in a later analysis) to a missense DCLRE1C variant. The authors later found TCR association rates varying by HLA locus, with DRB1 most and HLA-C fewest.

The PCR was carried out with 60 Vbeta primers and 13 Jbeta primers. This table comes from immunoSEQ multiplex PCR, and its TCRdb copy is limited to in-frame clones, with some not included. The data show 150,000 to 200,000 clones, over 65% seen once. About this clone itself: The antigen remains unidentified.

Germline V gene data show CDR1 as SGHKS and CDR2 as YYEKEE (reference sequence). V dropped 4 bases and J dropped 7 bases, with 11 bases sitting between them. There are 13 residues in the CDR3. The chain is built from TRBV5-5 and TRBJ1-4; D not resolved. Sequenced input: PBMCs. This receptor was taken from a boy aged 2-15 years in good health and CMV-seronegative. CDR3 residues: CASSQRGGEKLFF. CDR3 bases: TGTGCCAGCAGCCAGAGAGGAGGTGAAAAACTGTTTTTT. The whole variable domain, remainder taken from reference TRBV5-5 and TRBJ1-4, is DAGVTQSPTHLIKTRGQQVTLRCSPISGHKSVSWYQQVLGQGPQFIFQYYEKEERGRGNFPDRFSARQFPNYSSELNVNALLLGDSALYLCASSQRGGEKLFFGSGTQLSVL.